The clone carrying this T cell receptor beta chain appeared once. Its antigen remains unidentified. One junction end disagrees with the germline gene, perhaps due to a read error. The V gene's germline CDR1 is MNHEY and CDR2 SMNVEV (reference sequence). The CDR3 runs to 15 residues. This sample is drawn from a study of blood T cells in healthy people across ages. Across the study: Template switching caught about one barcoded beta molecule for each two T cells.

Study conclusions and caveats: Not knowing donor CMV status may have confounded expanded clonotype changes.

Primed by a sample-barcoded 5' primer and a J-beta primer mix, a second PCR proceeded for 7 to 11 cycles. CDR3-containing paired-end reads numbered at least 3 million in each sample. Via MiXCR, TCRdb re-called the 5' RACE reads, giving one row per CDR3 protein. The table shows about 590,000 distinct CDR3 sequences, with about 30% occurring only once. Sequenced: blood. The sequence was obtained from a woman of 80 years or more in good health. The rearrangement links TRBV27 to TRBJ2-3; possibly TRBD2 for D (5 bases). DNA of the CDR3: TGTGCCAGCAGTTTATGTGCGGGTGTCACAGATACACAGTATTTT. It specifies CASSLCAGVTDTQYF.